This T cell receptor (beta chain) was recorded in a study of T cells in localized non-small cell lung cancer. Germline V gene lookup returns CDR1 SGDLS and CDR2 YYNGEE. The V and J ends lost 3 bases and 0 bases respectively, with 10 bases between them. This CDR3 is 16 amino acids long. TCRdb keeps only in-frame clones here, not all; method: immunoSEQ multiplex PCR. The table includes more than 25,000 clones, about 88% detected once. This clone has only a few counts. The starting material was peripheral blood, obtained before any cancer treatment. The chain carries TRBV9 and TRBJ2-6; D not resolved. The sequence was obtained from a female donor of 60 years or more with stage III squamous cell lung carcinoma. Here the CDR3 DNA reads TGTGCCAGCAGCGAGAATCCGGACTCTGGGGCCAACGTCCTGACTTTC. Translating gives CASSENPDSGANVLTF.